A single sample is the source of the 5 T cell receptor beta chains below, sequenced in a study of blood T cell repertoires in COVID-19. Sequenced by immunoSEQ multiplex PCR; TCRdb stores in-frame clones only, minus some. This table holds over 250,000 clones, 83% found once. Sequencing was performed on peripheral blood. These receptors were taken from a woman aged 45-60 years who had recovered from COVID-19.

This chain uses TRBV28 with TRBJ1-6; tentative D call: TRBD1 (6 bases). V dropped 6 bases and J dropped 9 bases, with 15 bases sitting between them. There are 14 residues in the CDR3. Germline CDR1 MDHEN, CDR2 SYDVKM. The CDR3 here is CASSPTDSRSPLHF. The CDR3 region has the DNA TGTGCCAGCAGCCCTACGGACAGTCGTTCACCCCTCCACTTT.

V is TRBV7-2 and J is TRBJ2-5, with 11 bases matching TRBD2. The CDR3 spans 14 residues. Trimming at V came to 5 bases and at J to 3 bases, leaving 2 bases not matched to a gene. Per the germline V gene, CDR1 is SGHTA and CDR2 is FQGNSA. For the CDR3, the DNA is TGTGCCAGCAGCGTGGGACTAGCGGAAGAGACCCAGTACTTC. Its protein is CASSVGLAEETQYF.

The chain employs TRBV28 and TRBJ1-4, with 7 bases that match TRBD1. The CDR3 length is 14 residues. Germline V gives CDR1 MDHEN, CDR2 SYDVKM. After removal of 5 bases from V and 8 bases from J, the junction contained 8 bases not matched to a gene. CDR3 region: CASSMTGRQEKLFF. CDR3 bases: TGTGCCAGCAGTATGACAGGGAGGCAGGAAAAACTGTTTTTT.

The chain combines TRBV5-1 with TRBJ2-7; 11 bases are shared with TRBD2. Germline values: CDR1 SGHRS, CDR2 YFSETQ. The CDR3 covers 15 residues. The junction had 5 bases not matched to a gene; V was cut back by 3 bases and J by 3 bases. The CDR3 loop reads CASSSLAGDLYEQYF. The CDR3 bases are TGCGCCAGCAGCTCACTAGCGGGGGACCTCTACGAGCAGTACTTC.

This clone was picked up one time. The rearrangement links TRBV4-1 to TRBJ1-5, with TRBD1 matching 7 bases. The trim removed 2 bases at V and 1 base at J, leaving 8 bases unmatched. Germline values: CDR1 MGHRA, CDR2 YSYEKL. The CDR3 extends over 17 amino acids. CDR3 amino acids: CASSQPTDRLSNQPQHF. The DNA for the CDR3 is TGCGCCAGCAGCCAACCCACGGACAGGTTGAGCAATCAGCCCCAGCATTTT.